The clone carrying this TCR beta chain occurred a few times. The data originate from a study of molecular identifiers for immune sequencing clone quantification. Generation of bulk TCR libraries relied on previously described methods and listed TCR primers. TCRdb reprocessed the PCR reads with MiXCR, giving one entry per CDR3 protein. The table lists 400,000 to 600,000 distinct CDR3 sequences, roughly 25% of them singletons. Germline assignment: CDR1 SGHAT and CDR2 FQNNGV. The CDR3 consists of 16 residues. V gave up 3 bases and J gave up 0 bases; unmatched junction bases: 7. Sorted naive CD8 T cells, 20,000 to 1,000,000, were sequenced from 10%, 30% or 50% RNA. A CD8+CD4-CCR7+CD45RA+ phenotype served as the sorting definition for naive CD8 T cells.

The chain carries TRBV11-2 and TRBJ2-5; TRBD2 matches at 7 bases. The specimen was naive CD8+ T cells from blood, with Jurkat cell RNA spiked in. Subset in this sample: FACS-sorted CD8+CD4-CCR7+CD45RA+ naive T cells. This TCR came from a human donor in good health. Some libraries in this study had Jurkat cell RNA spiked in. CDR3 DNA: TGTGCCAGCAGCTTCCCCGGAGCGGGGCACCAAGAGACCCAGTACTTC. This sequence encodes CASSFPGAGHQETQYF. Full variable domain (outside the CDR3, taken from reference TRBV11-2 and TRBJ2-5): EAGVAQSPRYKIIEKRQSVAFWCNPISGHATLYWYQQILGQGPKLLIQFQNNGVVDDSQLPKDRFSAERLKGVDSTLKIQPAKLEDSAVYLCASSFPGAGHQETQYFGPGTRLLVL.